This T cell receptor beta chain was found in a study of Graves' ophthalmopathy and Graves' hyperthyroidism. Amplified TCR beta CDR3 regions were obtained using RNA transcripts as template. Scientists carried out first-round RT-PCR using HTBI primers and then a second-round multiplex PCR. TCRdb analysed the multiplex PCR reads with MiXCR anew, one entry per CDR3 protein. The repertoire holds about 1.2 million distinct CDR3 sequences, with 36% as singletons. Trimming at V came to 4 bases and at J to 3 bases, leaving 16 bases not matched to a gene. Germline values: CDR1 PRHDT, CDR2 FYEKMQ (reference sequence). The CDR3 is made up of 18 amino acids. The study's findings and limits: Prediction of ophthalmopathy progression reached around 71% sensitivity and around 72% specificity.

On this clonotype itself: The antigen is undetermined.

The origin of this receptor is an adult man with Graves' hyperthyroidism. The genes are TRBV13 and TRBJ2-7; 9 bases line up with TRBD1. Source material: peripheral blood or thyroid tissue (not recorded which). Here the CDR3 reads CASSWDPRPGTGFYEQYF. CDR3 nucleotide sequence: TGTGCCAGCAGCTGGGACCCTCGACCCGGGACAGGGTTCTACGAGCAGTACTTC.